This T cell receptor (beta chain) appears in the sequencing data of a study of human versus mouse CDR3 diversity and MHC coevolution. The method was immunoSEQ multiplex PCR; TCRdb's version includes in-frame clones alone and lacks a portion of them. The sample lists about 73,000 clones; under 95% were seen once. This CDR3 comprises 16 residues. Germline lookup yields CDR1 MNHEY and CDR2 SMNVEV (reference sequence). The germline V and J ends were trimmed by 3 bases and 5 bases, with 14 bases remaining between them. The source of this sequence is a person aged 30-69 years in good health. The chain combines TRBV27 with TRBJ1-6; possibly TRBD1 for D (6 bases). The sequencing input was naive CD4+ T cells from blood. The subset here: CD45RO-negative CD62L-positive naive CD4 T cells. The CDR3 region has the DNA TGTGCCAGCAGTTTTTCATGGACAGTTGATAATTCACCCCTCCACTTT. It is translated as CASSFSWTVDNSPLHF.